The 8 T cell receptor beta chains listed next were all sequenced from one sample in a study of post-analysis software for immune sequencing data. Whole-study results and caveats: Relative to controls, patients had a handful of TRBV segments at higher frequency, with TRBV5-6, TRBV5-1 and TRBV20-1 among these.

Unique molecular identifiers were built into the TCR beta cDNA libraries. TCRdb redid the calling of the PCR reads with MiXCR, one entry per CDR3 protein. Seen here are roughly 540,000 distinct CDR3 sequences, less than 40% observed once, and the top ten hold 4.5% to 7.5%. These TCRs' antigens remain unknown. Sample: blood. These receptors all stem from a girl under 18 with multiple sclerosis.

The CDR3 coding sequence is TGCGCCAGCAGCTTACCCCGAGTCGGAGGACCTGAGCAGTTCTTC. It specifies CASSLPRVGGPEQFF. The genes are TRBV5-1 and TRBJ2-1; tentative D call: TRBD2 (5 bases). Trimming removed 2 bases from V and 9 bases from J, with 18 bases in between. Per germline, CDR1 SGHRS and CDR2 YFSETQ. The CDR3 has 15 residues. The variable domain in full, completed from reference TRBV5-1 and TRBJ2-1, reads KAGVTQTPRYLIKTRGQQVTLSCSPISGHRSVSWYQQTPGQGLQFLFEYFSETQRNKGNFPGRFSGRQFSNSRSEMNVSTLELGDSALYLCASSLPRVGGPEQFFGPGTRLTVL.

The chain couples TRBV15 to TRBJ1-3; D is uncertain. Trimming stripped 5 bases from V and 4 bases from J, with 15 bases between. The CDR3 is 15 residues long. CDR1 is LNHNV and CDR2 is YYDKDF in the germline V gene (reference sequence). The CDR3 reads CATSSGVQRGNTIYF. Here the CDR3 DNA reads TGTGCCACCAGCTCCGGGGTCCAAAGGGGAAACACCATATATTTT.

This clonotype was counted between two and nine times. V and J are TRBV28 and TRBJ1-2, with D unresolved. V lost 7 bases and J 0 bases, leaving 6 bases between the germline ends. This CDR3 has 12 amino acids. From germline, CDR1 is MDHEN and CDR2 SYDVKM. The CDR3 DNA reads TGTGCCAGCATGCAGACTAACTATGGCTACACCTTC. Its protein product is CASMQTNYGYTF.

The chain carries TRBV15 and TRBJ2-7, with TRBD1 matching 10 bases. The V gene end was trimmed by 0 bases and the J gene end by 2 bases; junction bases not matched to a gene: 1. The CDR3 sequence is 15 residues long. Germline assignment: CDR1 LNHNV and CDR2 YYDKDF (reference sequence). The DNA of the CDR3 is TGTGCCACCAGCAGAGAAGGGACAGGGGCCTACGAGCAGTACTTC. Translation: CATSREGTGAYEQYF.

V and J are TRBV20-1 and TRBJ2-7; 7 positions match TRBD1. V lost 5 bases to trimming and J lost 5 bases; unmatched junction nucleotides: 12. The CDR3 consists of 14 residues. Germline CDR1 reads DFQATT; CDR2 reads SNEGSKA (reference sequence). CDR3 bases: TGCAGTGCTGTAGATCGACAGGGAAGAAACGAGCAGTACTTC. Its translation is CSAVDRQGRNEQYF.

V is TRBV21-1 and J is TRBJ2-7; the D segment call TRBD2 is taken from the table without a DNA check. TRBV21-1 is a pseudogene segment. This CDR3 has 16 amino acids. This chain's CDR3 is CASSMSGTSGIYEQYF. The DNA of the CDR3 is TGTGCCAGCAGCATGTCCGGGACTAGCGGGATCTACGAGCAGTACTTC.

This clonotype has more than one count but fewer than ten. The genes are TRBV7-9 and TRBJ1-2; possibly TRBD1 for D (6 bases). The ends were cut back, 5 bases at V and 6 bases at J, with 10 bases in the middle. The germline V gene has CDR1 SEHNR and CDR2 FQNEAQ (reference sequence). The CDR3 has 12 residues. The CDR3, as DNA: TGTGCCAGCAGCCAACGGGACAATGGCTACACCTTC. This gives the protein CASSQRDNGYTF.

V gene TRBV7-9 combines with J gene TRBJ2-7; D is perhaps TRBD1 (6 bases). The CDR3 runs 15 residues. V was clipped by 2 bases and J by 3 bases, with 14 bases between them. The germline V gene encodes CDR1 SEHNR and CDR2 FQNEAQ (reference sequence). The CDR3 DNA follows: TGTGCCAGCAGCTTAATCGAGACAGGCGTCTACGAGCAGTACTTC. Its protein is CASSLIETGVYEQYF.